This TCR beta chain was retrieved from a study of T cells in Graves' hyperthyroidism and ophthalmopathy. For the study at large: Blood was drawn when the patient was first diagnosed and still untreated.

Study outcomes and limitations: For ophthalmopathy, model prediction preceded onset by a median roughly 6.5 months. Expanded thyroid clonotypes (above 0.001) were mostly also found in blood.

A note on this clonotype: Its antigen is unidentified.

TCR beta CDR3 region amplification was performed from RNA transcripts. Researchers ran a first-round RT-PCR on the TCR CDR3 using the HTBI primer set. TCRdb re-derived calls from the multiplex PCR reads in MiXCR, one entry per CDR3 protein. The top ten hold less than 15% of the sample, which has approximately 430,000 distinct CDR3 sequences, 14% to 15% seen once. About 10 ml fresh peripheral blood yielded the PBMCs. The V end was cut by 6 bases, the J end by 5 bases, with 16 bases between. There are 14 residues in the CDR3. The sample taken for sequencing was blood. This sequence joins TRBV12-3 or TRBV12-4 and TRBJ1-1; TRBD1 might be the D (5 bases). The sequence was obtained from a man aged 18 to 30 with Graves' ophthalmopathy. CDR3 nucleotides: TGTGCCAGCAGCCCCGGGGGGGGACTGACTGAAGCTTTCTTT. This codes for CASSPGGGLTEAFF.